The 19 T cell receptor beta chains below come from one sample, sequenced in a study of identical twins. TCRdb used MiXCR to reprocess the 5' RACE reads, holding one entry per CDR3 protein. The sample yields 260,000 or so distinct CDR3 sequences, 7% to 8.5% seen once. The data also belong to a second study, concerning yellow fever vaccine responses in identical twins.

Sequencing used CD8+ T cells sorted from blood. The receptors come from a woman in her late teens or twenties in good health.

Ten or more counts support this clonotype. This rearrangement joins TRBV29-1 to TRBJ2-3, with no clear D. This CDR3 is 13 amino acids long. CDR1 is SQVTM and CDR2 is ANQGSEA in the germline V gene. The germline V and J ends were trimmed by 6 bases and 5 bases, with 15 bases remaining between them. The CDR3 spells CSVPGVVQDTQYF. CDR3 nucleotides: TGCAGCGTCCCAGGAGTCGTCCAAGATACGCAGTATTTT.

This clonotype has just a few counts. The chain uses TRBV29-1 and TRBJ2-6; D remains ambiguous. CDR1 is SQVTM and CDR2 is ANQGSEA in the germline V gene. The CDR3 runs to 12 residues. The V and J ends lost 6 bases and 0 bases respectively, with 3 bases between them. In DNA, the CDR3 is TGCAGCGTCCCCTCTGGGGCCAACGTCCTGACTTTC. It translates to CSVPSGANVLTF.

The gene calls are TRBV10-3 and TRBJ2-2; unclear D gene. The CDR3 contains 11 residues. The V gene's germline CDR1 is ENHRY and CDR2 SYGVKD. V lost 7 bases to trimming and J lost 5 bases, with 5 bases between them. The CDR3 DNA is TGTGCCATCACTTCTACCGGGGAGCTGTTTTTT. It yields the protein CAITSTGELFF.

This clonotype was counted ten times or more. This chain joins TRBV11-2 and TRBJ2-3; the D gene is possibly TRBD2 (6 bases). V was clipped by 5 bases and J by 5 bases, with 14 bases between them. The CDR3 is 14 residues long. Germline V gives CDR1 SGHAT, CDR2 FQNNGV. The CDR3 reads CASSLLQAGDTQYF. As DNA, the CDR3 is TGTGCCAGCAGCCTCCTTCAAGCGGGAGATACGCAGTATTTT.

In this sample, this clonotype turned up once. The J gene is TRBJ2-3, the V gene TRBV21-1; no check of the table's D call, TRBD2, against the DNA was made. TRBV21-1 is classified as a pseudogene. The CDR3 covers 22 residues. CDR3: CASIVKGALPGRWVKSTDTQYF. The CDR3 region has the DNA TGTGCCAGCATCGTAAAAGGGGCCCTACCGGGGAGGTGGGTGAAAAGCACAGATACGCAGTATTTT.

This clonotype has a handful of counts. The CDR3 is CASSQAYGTESYEQYV. In DNA form, the CDR3 reads TGCGCCAGCAGCCAGGCCTACGGGACAGAGTCCTACGAGCAGTACGTC. The J gene is TRBJ2-7, the V gene TRBV4-1, with 7 bases identical to TRBD1. J gave up 1 base and V 3 bases, and 9 bases lay outside the gene matches. Per germline, CDR1 MGHRA and CDR2 YSYEKL. This CDR3 is 16 amino acids long.

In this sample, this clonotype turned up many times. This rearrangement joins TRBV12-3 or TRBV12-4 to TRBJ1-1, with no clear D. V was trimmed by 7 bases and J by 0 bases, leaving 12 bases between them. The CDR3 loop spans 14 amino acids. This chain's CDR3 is CASTPPRVNTEAFF. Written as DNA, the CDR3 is TGTGCCAGCACCCCGCCGAGGGTGAACACTGAAGCTTTCTTT.

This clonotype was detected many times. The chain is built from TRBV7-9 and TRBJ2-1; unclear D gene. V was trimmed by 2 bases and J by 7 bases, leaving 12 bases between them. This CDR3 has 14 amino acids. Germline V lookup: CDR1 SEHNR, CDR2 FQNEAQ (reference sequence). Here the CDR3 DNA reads TGTGCCAGCAGCTTAACGGGTTTAGAGAATGAGCAGTTCTTC. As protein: CASSLTGLENEQFF.

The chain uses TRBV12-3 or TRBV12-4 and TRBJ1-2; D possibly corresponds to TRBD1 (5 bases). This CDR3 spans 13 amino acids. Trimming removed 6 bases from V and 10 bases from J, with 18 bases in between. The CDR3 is CASRQAFPPLYTF. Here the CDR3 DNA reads TGTGCCAGCAGACAGGCCTTTCCTCCCCTCTACACCTTC.

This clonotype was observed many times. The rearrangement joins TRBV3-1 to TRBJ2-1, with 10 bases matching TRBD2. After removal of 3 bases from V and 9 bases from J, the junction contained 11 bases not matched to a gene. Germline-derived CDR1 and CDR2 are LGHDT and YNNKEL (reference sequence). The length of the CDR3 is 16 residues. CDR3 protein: CASSHIRQREGFEQFF. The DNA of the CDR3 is TGTGCCAGCAGCCATATACGACAGCGGGAGGGCTTTGAGCAGTTCTTC.

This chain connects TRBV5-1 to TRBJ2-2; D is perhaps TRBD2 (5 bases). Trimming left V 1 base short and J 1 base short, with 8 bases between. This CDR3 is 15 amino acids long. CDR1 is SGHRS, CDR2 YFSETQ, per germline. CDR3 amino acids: CASSLKTMNTGELFF. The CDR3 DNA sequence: TGCGCCAGCAGCTTGAAGACTATGAACACCGGGGAGCTGTTTTTT.

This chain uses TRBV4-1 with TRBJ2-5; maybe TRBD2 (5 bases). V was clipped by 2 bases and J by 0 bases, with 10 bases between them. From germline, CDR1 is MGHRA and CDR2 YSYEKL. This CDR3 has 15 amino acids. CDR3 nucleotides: TGCGCCAGCAGCCAAAACTCGGGGTACCAAGAGACCCAGTACTTC. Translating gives CASSQNSGYQETQYF.

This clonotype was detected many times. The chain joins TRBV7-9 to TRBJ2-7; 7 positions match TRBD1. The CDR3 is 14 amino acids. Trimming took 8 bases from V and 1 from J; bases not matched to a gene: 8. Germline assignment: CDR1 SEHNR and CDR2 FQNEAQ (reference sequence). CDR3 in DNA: TGTGCCAGCTGGGACAGCCTAATATCCTACGAGCAGTACTTC. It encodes CASWDSLISYEQYF.

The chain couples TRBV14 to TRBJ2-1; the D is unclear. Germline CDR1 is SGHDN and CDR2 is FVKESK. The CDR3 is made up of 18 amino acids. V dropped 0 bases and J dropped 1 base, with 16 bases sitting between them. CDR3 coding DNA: TGTGCCAGCAGCCAAGATTTTGTACAACGAAGGTCCTACAATGAGCAGTTCTTC. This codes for CASSQDFVQRRSYNEQFF.

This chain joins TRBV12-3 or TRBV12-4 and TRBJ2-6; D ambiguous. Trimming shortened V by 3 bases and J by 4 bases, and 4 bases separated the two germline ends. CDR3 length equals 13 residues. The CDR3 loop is CASSFEGANVLTF. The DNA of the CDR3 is TGTGCCAGCAGTTTTGAGGGGGCCAACGTCCTGACTTTC.

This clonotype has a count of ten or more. As DNA, the CDR3 is TGCAGCGTTGAGTCCAGCGGGGGGCCGGGAGATACGCAGTATTTT. Its protein product is CSVESSGGPGDTQYF. The rearrangement links TRBV29-1 to TRBJ2-3, with TRBD2 matching 9 bases. The V and J ends lost 3 bases and 5 bases, in that order; junction bases with no gene match: 9. CDR1 is SQVTM and CDR2 is ANQGSEA in the germline V gene. This CDR3 has 15 residues.

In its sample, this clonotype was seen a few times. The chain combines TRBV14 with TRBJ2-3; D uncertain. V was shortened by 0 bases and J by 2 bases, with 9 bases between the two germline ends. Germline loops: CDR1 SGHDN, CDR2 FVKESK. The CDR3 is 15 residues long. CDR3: CASSQELPITDTQYF. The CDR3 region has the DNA TGTGCCAGCAGCCAAGAACTCCCGATCACAGATACGCAGTATTTT.

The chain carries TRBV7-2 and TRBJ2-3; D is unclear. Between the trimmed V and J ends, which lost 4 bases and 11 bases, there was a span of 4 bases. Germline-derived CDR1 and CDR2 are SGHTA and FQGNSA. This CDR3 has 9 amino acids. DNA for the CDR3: TGTGCCAGCAGCTACGAGCAGTATTTT. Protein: CASSYEQYF. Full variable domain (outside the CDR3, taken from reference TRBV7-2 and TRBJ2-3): GAGVSQSPSNKVTEKGKDVELRCDPISGHTALYWYRQSLGQGLEFLIYFQGNSAPDKSGLPSDRFSAERTGGSVSTLTIQRTQQEDSAVYLCASSYEQYFGPGTRLTVL.

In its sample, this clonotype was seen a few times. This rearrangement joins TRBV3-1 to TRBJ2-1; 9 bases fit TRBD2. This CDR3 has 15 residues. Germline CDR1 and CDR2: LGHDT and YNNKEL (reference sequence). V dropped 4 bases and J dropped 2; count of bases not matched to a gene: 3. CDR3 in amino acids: CASSPSGEPYNEQFF. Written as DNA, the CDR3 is TGTGCCAGCAGCCCTAGCGGGGAACCCTACAATGAGCAGTTCTTC.